A single sample gave rise to the 21 T cell receptor beta chains below, sequenced in a study of T cell clonotyping in hematopoietic cell transplantation (dated by TCRdb to the early 2020s). Library preparation was by the immunoSEQ multiplex PCR assay. The table was pulled from immuneACCESS by TCRdb, which kept in-frame rearrangements only. Such tables lose some clones; where checked, under half of the loss comes from unresolved V genes, and the rest has no known cause. Counted in this sample were 45,000 or so clones; roughly four fifths of them appeared once. The ten largest account for approximately 5.7% of the sample. The sample's time point label, decoded: recipient sample about 28 days before transplant, after cytoreduction. The input for sequencing was peripheral blood mononuclear cells, taken before stem cell transplant. The receptors shown here come from a man aged 55 to 70 with myelodysplastic syndrome. Some clones in this sample may be carry-over from other donors' samples.

The V and J genes are TRBV28 and TRBJ2-1; 7 bases agree with TRBD2. CDR3 length equals 14 residues. Germline loops: CDR1 MDHEN, CDR2 SYDVKM. The V gene end was trimmed by 8 bases and the J gene end by 1 base; junction bases not matched to a gene: 5. The CDR3 is CASVRGGSYNEQFF. CDR3 nucleotides: TGTGCCAGCGTAAGGGGAGGGTCCTACAATGAGCAGTTCTTC.

This chain links TRBV4-3 with TRBJ1-1; a weak D match, TRBD1 (5 bases). The CDR3 is 13 residues long. V shed 5 bases and J shed 1 base, with 8 bases lying between them. Germline CDR1 is LGHNA and CDR2 is YSLEER. DNA for the CDR3: TGCGCCAGCAGCAAACAGGCGAACACTGAAGCTTTCTTT. As protein: CASSKQANTEAFF.

The chain has TRBV29-1 and TRBJ2-3; 9 bases agree with TRBD1. The germline V gene has CDR1 SQVTM and CDR2 ANQGSEA. Unmatched junction bases numbered 8, after V lost 5 bases and J lost 5 bases. The CDR3 runs 14 residues. CDR3 region: CSVLGGQGVDTQYF. CDR3 nucleotides: TGCAGCGTTCTAGGGGGACAGGGCGTAGATACGCAGTATTTT.

This sequence joins TRBV27 and TRBJ2-7, with a tentative D call TRBD1 (5 bases). The CDR3 extends over 15 amino acids. Germline V lookup: CDR1 MNHEY, CDR2 SMNVEV (reference sequence). Trimming removed 5 bases at V and 5 bases at J, with 19 bases between. Here the CDR3 DNA reads TGTGCCAGCAGTCCCCGCCCCCCTCAGGGCGACGAGCAGTACTTC. This gives the protein CASSPRPPQGDEQYF.

This sequence joins TRBV7-2 and TRBJ2-1; 8 bases align to TRBD2. V dropped 5 bases and J dropped 3; count of bases not matched to a gene: 6. The germline V gene encodes CDR1 SGHTA and CDR2 FQGNSA. The CDR3 totals 15 residues. CDR3 in amino acids: CASSPGSGGYNEQFF. DNA of the CDR3: TGTGCCAGCAGCCCGGGCAGCGGGGGCTACAATGAGCAGTTCTTC.

This chain links TRBV12-2 with TRBJ2-3; the DNA was not used to check the table's D call, TRBD2. TRBV12-2 is deemed a pseudogene. The CDR3 is made up of 14 amino acids. The CDR3 DNA reads as TGTGCATCTAGAGCGGGGGGGCGGACAGATACGCAGTATTTT. This encodes CASRAGGRTDTQYF.

This clone is deemed medium-sized. This chain uses TRBV5-4 with TRBJ1-1, with D possibly being TRBD1 (6 bases). V shed 3 bases and J shed 4 bases, with 19 bases lying between them. Germline lookup yields CDR1 SGHNT and CDR2 YYREEE (reference sequence). The CDR3 is 16 residues long. CDR3 sequence (DNA): TGTGCCAGCAGCTCCCGGGGGGGGCGGGTAAGCACTGAAGCTTTCTTT. Residues: CASSSRGGRVSTEAFF.

The rearrangement links TRBV9 to TRBJ2-1; a possible D gene is TRBD2 (6 bases). This CDR3 spans 15 amino acids. From germline, CDR1 is SGDLS and CDR2 YYNGEE. The V gene lost 4 bases and the J gene lost 0 bases, with 11 bases spanning the gap. CDR3 in DNA: TGTGCCAGCAGCCCTACTAGCTTCTCCTACAATGAGCAGTTCTTC. Its protein is CASSPTSFSYNEQFF.

V gene TRBV25-1 combines with J gene TRBJ1-5, with D possibly matching TRBD1 (5 bases). The V gene lost 5 bases and the J gene lost 2 bases, with 13 bases spanning the gap. The length of the CDR3 is 15 residues. The germline CDR1 and CDR2 sequences are MGHDK and SYGVNS. This CDR3 is CASSSGREGNQPQHF. CDR3 bases: TGTGCCAGCAGTTCGGGGCGTGAAGGCAATCAGCCCCAGCATTTT.

Only a few counts were recorded for this clone. The V and J genes are TRBV18 and TRBJ2-2; 8 positions agree with TRBD1. The CDR3 is made up of 15 amino acids. V shed 6 bases, J shed 0 bases, and the junction held 3 bases outside the gene matches. Germline lookup yields CDR1 KGHSH and CDR2 LQKENI. The CDR3 protein is CASSQGQANTGELFF. The CDR3, as DNA: TGTGCCAGCTCCCAGGGACAGGCGAACACCGGGGAGCTGTTTTTT.

V gene TRBV5-1 combines with J gene TRBJ2-1; TRBD1 is a possible D gene (6 bases). This CDR3 has 15 amino acids. Trimming removed 2 bases at V and 2 bases at J, with 11 bases between. The germline CDR1 and CDR2 sequences are SGHRS and YFSETQ. CDR3 loop: CASSLTGQTYNEQFF. CDR3 DNA sequence: TGCGCCAGCAGCTTAACGGGACAAACCTACAATGAGCAGTTCTTC.

The V call is TRBV30, the J call TRBJ1-4; D gene unclear. Trimming stripped 0 bases from V and 0 bases from J, with 14 bases between. CDR3 length: 17 residues. Germline assignment: CDR1 GTSNPN and CDR2 SVGIG (reference sequence). The CDR3: CAWSVSPFGPTNEKLFF. In DNA, the CDR3 is TGTGCCTGGAGTGTAAGCCCCTTCGGGCCAACTAATGAAAAACTGTTTTTT. The variable domain in full, with the rest retrieved from reference TRBV30 and TRBJ1-4, is SQTIHQWPATLVQPVGSPLSLECTVEGTSNPNLYWYRQAAGRGLQLLFYSVGIGQISSEVPQNLSASRPQDRQFILSSKKLLLSDSGFYLCAWSVSPFGPTNEKLFFGSGTQLSVL.

The chain combines TRBV6-5 with TRBJ1-2; D gene ambiguous. The V gene's germline CDR1 is MNHEY and CDR2 SVGAGI. Trimming shortened V by 6 bases and J by 3 bases, and 17 bases separated the two germline ends. This CDR3 spans 15 amino acids. The DNA for the CDR3 is TGTGCCAGCAGCCACGGGCCGTCGATTCACTATGGCTACACCTTC. It yields the protein CASSHGPSIHYGYTF.

The chain employs TRBV7-2 and TRBJ2-7; 11 nucleotides line up with TRBD2. V lost 4 bases and J lost 1; bases outside the gene matches: 6. The CDR3 spans 16 residues. Germline-derived CDR1 and CDR2 are SGHTA and FQGNSA. The CDR3, as DNA: TGTGCCAGCAGCTACCTAGCGGGGGGCGGTTCCTACGAGCAGTACTTC. As protein: CASSYLAGGGSYEQYF.

J is TRBJ1-4 and V is TRBV5-1, with TRBD1 matching over 7 bases. Germline trimming cut 5 bases from V and 8 bases from J; bases unmatched to any gene: 12. Germline-derived CDR1 and CDR2 are SGHRS and YFSETQ. CDR3 length: 15 residues. The CDR3 bases are TGCGCCAGCAGATCGGGGCAGGGGGTATGGGAAAAACTGTTTTTT. The encoded protein is CASRSGQGVWEKLFF.

This sequence joins TRBV7-3 and TRBJ2-5, with no clear D. Trimming removed 5 bases at V and 5 bases at J, with 12 bases between. This CDR3 is built from 13 residues. Germline CDR1 is SGHTA and CDR2 is FQGTGA. The CDR3 DNA is TGTGCCAGCAGCCCGAGCCAGAGTGAGACCCAGTACTTC. This codes for CASSPSQSETQYF.

This clone has a handful of counts. The chain is built from TRBV4-3 and TRBJ1-1; maybe TRBD1 (5 bases). The CDR3 extends over 16 amino acids. V was clipped by 0 bases and J by 2 bases, with 13 bases between them. Germline assignment: CDR1 LGHNA and CDR2 YSLEER. The CDR3 here is CASSQDLGALNTEAFF. As DNA, the CDR3 is TGCGCCAGCAGCCAAGATTTAGGGGCGTTAAACACTGAAGCTTTCTTT.

The chain joins TRBV5-8 to TRBJ1-1; the D gene is possibly TRBD1 (5 bases). V was clipped by 5 bases and J by 5 bases, with 16 bases between them. CDR3 length equals 14 residues. Looked up from germline, CDR1 is SGHTS and CDR2 is YDEGEE. In nucleotides, the CDR3 is TGTGCCAGCAGGACCCGGGGGTTTGGGACTGAAGCTTTCTTT. It encodes CASRTRGFGTEAFF.

This clone was observed once. The gene calls are TRBV7-6 and TRBJ1-1; 7 nucleotides line up with TRBD1. V shed 5 bases, J shed 6 bases, and the junction held 9 bases outside the gene matches. CDR3 length: 14 amino acids. Germline CDR1 SGHVS, CDR2 FNYEAQ. The CDR3 reads CASSHRQGIAEAFF. The CDR3 nucleotides are TGTGCCAGCAGCCACCGACAGGGCATCGCTGAAGCTTTCTTT.

CDR3 nucleotides: TGTGCCAGCAGCCAAGATTGGGAGGCAACGCAGTATTTT. Amino acids: CASSQDWEATQYF. The chain uses TRBV4-2 and TRBJ2-3; D possibly corresponds to TRBD2 (6 bases). Looked up from germline, CDR1 is LGHNA and CDR2 is YNFKEQ. The CDR3 is 13 residues long. V lost 0 bases and J lost 9, with 10 bases in between.

The V call is TRBV27, the J call TRBJ2-7; D gene uncertain. CDR1 is MNHEY, CDR2 SMNVEV, per germline (reference sequence). V was trimmed by 6 bases and J by 4 bases, leaving 13 bases between them. The CDR3 runs to 13 residues. CDR3 loop: CASRKFDGYEQYF. CDR3 bases: TGTGCCAGCAGAAAATTCGACGGATACGAGCAGTACTTC.